Listed here is a single TCR beta chain. This clonotype has just a few counts. Its antigen is currently not known. Base qualities were left out, and no much larger clone turns up one base away. Via the germline V gene (reference sequence), CDR1 is MNHEY and CDR2 SMNVEV. Relative to germline, V is missing 3 bases and J is missing 0 bases, with 8 bases of the junction outside any gene match. The CDR3 goes from the cysteine to the phenylalanine over 17 residues. The read is trimmed to its CDR3 DNA, 51 bases read in frame from base 1. The instrument was an Illumina HiSeq 2500. Quantitative 5'-RACE with molecular barcodes was the method used to prepare the TCR beta libraries. In the original analysis: Disease-linked TCR variants were identified with a new computational method built on a probabilistic model of VDJ rearrangement. TCRdb ran its own pipeline on the public reads, namely fastp trimming at Q25 and MiXCR clone calling, and kept in-frame beta chains. A single entry per CDR3 protein holds the most common genes and DNA from its merged rows. TCRdb's processing, not the authors', yielded these V and J calls. For this sample there are approximately 350,000 distinct CDR3 sequences; 20% to 25% appear just once. The top ten clones comprise under 15% of the sample.

These data come from a study of CD8 T cells in ankylosing spondylitis (dated by TCRdb to about 2017). For the study in its entirety: T cell receptor beta repertoires were profiled in healthy donors and ankylosing spondylitis patients so that disease-linked TCR variants could be found. The full study cohort comprised 25 ankylosing spondylitis patients and roughly 100 healthy donors. Peripheral blood was sampled, and synovial fluid was also collected from ankylosing spondylitis patients. Findings and caveats that apply to the study as a whole: According to the report, matched synovial fluid samples from ankylosing spondylitis patients were significantly enriched for the disease-linked clones. A TCR beta motif made up of several highly homologous amino acid variants appeared to be characteristic of blood from ankylosing spondylitis patients. Some motif variants had previously been reported in the synovial fluid and blood of reactive arthritis patients, which suggests shared mechanisms of disease initiation. In peripheral blood, the disease-linked clones were found at relatively low frequencies and had a CD8+ phenotype.

The sample consisted of blood, either unsorted or a sorted T cell fraction (not recorded which). This clonotype originated in a male donor with ankylosing spondylitis or in good health (not recorded which). Rearrangement joined TRBV27 to TRBJ2-3, and 8 junction bases match TRBD2. The bases read TGTGCCAGCAGTTTCGGACTAGCTGGCGGCAGCACAGATACGCAGTATTTT. This gives the protein CASSFGLAGGSTDTQYF.